These 5 T cell receptor beta chains came from one sample sequenced in a study of human T cells and chemical hapten exposure. TCRdb ran MiXCR on the RACE reads and lists one entry per CDR3 protein. The data contain tens of thousands of distinct CDR3 sequences, around 11% of them singletons. Time point meaning: pre-sensitization, week 0. Sample treatment: therapeutic diphenylcyclopropenone sensitization with weekly scalp DPC. Sequenced here: whole blood, sampled in connection with sensitization to the hapten diphenylcyclopropenone (DPC). These receptors were taken from a woman aged 40 to 55 with alopecia areata. Some clones in this sample may be carry-over from other donors' samples.

The chain recombines TRBV29-1 with TRBJ1-2, with TRBD1 matching 8 bases. The germline V gene encodes CDR1 SQVTM and CDR2 ANQGSEA. The CDR3 is made up of 11 amino acids. With V trimmed by 4 bases and J by 6 bases, 1 base remained unmatched. The CDR3 region is CSVGQGNGYTF. CDR3 bases: TGCAGCGTTGGACAGGGGAATGGCTACACCTTC.

This clonotype was recorded a few times. The chain couples TRBV7-9 to TRBJ2-7; D ambiguous. The CDR3 consists of 16 residues. Germline V gives CDR1 SEHNR, CDR2 FQNEAQ (reference sequence). Trimming stripped 1 base from V and 4 bases from J, with 17 bases between. CDR3 sequence (DNA): TGTGCCAGCAGCTTAGAGTGGCAGACCTCTCCATACGAGCAGTACTTC. Encoded protein: CASSLEWQTSPYEQYF.

At least ten counts were recorded for this clonotype. The chain has TRBV19 and TRBJ1-1, with TRBD1 identical over 7 bases. Per the germline V gene, CDR1 is LNHDA and CDR2 is SQIVND (reference sequence). The V and J ends lost 5 bases and 5 bases, in that order; junction bases with no gene match: 5. CDR3 size: 13 residues. CDR3 nucleotide sequence: TGTGCCAGTAGTCAAAACAGGGGAACTGAAGCTTTCTTT. This gives the protein CASSQNRGTEAFF.

In its sample, this clonotype was seen many times. This chain joins TRBV10-1 and TRBJ2-7, with TRBD2 matching over 7 bases. This CDR3 contains 16 residues. CDR1 and CDR2 (germline): WNHNN, SYGVQD (reference sequence). The V segment lost 1 base and the J segment 6 bases; nucleotides outside the gene matches: 12. DNA of the CDR3: TGCGCCAGCAGTGAGTTGGCGGGAGCCGCCGCCCCCGAGCAGTACTTC. Translated: CASSELAGAAAPEQYF.

The chain combines TRBV21-1 with TRBJ2-7; the DNA was not used to check the table's D call, TRBD1. TRBV21-1 is an annotated pseudogene. The CDR3 loop spans 15 amino acids. This CDR3 is CASPLCVTPSYEQYF. CDR3 bases: TGTGCCAGTCCCCTCTGCGTGACCCCTTCCTACGAGCAGTACTTC.